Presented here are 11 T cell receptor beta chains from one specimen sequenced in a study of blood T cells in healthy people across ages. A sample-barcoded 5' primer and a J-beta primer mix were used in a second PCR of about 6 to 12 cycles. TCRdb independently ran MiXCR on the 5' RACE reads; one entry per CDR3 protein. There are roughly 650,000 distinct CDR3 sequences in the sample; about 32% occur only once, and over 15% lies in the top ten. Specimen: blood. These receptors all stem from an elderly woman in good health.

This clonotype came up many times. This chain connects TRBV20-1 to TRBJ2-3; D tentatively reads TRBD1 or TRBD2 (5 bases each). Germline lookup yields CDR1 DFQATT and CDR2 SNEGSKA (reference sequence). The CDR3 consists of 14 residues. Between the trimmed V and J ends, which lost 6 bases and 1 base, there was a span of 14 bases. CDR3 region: CSADPGTGTDTQYF. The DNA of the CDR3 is TGCAGTGCCGACCCGGGGACGGGCACAGATACGCAGTATTTT.

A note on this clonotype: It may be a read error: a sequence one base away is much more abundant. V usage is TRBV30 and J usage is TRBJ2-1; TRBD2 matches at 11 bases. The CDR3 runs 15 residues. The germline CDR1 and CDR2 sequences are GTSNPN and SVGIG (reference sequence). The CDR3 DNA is TGTGTCTGGAGTTTGGTAACTAGCGGGGGTGGTGAGCAGTTCTTC. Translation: CVWSLVTSGGGEQFF.

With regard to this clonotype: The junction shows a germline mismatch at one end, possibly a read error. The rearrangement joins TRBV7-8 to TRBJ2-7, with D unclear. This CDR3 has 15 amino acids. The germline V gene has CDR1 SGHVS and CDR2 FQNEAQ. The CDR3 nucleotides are TGTGCCAGCAGCTTACTGGGCGGAGACTCCTACGAGCGGTACTTC. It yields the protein CASSLLGGDSYERYF. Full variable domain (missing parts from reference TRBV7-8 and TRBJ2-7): GAGVSQSPRYKVAKRGQDVALRCDPISGHVSLFWYQQALGQGPEFLTYFQNEAQLDKSGLPSDRFFAERPEGSVSTLKIQRTQQEDSAVYLCASSLLGGDSYERYFGPGTRLTVT.

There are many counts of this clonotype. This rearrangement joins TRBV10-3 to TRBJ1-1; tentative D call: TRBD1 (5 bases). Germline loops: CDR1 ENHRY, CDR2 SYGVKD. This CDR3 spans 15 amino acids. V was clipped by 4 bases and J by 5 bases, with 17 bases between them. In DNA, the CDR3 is TGTGCCATCAGTGTAAATCGGGACGTGGGAACTGAAGCTTTCTTT. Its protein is CAISVNRDVGTEAFF.

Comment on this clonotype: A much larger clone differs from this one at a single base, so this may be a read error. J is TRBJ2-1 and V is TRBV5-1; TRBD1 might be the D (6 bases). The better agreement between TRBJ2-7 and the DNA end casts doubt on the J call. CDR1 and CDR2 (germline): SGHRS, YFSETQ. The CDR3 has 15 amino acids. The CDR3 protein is CASSEQGTSYNEQYF. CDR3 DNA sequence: TGCGCCAGCAGCGAACAGGGAACTTCCTACAATGAGCAGTACTTC.

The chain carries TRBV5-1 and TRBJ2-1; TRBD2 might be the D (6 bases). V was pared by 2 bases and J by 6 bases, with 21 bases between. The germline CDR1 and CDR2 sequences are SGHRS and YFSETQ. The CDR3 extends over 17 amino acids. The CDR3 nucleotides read TGCGCCAGCAGCTTAAGGAACGGTGGGTGGGGGGTCAATGAGCAGTTCTTC. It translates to CASSLRNGGWGVNEQFF.

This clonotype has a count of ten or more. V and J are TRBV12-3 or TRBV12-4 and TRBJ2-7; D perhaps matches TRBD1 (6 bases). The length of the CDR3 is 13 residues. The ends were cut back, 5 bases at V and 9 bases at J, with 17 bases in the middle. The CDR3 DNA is TGTGCCAGCAGTGTGACAGGATCGACGATGCAGTACTTC. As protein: CASSVTGSTMQYF.

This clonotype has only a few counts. The CDR3 DNA follows: TGTGCCAGCAGTTACTCACAGTACACCGGGGAGCTGTTTTTT. Translated, it gives CASSYSQYTGELFF. This chain links TRBV6-5 with TRBJ2-2; D unresolved. Germline V gene data show CDR1 as MNHEY and CDR2 as SVGAGI. The ends were cut back, 0 bases at V and 3 bases at J, with 5 bases in the middle. The CDR3 is 14 residues long.

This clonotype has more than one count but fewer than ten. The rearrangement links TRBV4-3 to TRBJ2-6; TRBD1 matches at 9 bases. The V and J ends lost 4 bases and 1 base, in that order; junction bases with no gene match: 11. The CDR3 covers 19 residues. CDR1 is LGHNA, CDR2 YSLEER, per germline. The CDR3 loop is CASSPRLGQGLSGANVLTF. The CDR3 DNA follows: TGCGCCAGCAGCCCTCGTTTGGGACAGGGCCTATCTGGGGCCAACGTCCTGACTTTC.

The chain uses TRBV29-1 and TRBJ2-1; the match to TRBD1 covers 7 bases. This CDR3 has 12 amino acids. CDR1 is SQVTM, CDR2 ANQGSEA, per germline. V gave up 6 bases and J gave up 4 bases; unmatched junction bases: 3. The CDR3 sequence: CSVGTVYNEQFF. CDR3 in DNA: TGCAGCGTCGGGACAGTATACAATGAGCAGTTCTTC.

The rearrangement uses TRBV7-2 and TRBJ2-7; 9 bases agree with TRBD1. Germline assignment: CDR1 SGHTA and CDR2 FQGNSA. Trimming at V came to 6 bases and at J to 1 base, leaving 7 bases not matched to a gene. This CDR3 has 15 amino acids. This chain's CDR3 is CASRQTGQGSYEQYF. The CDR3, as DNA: TGTGCCAGCAGGCAAACGGGACAGGGTTCCTACGAGCAGTACTTC.